This T cell receptor beta chain was retrieved from a study of cytomegalovirus exposure and HLA in healthy donors. The primer mix had 60 Vbeta and 13 Jbeta primers. Generated by immunoSEQ multiplex PCR, the TCRdb table keeps only in-frame clones and is missing some. The repertoire table contains 70,000 to 100,000 clones. This clonotype was sampled from a man between 18 and 29 years old in good health and CMV-seropositive. The sample taken for sequencing was PBMCs.

The CDR3, as DNA: TGTGCCAGCAGCCCGGGACAGGGTAACACTGAAGCTTTCTTT. Residues: CASSPGQGNTEAFF. The chain is built from TRBV6-6 and TRBJ1-1; 9 bases are a match to TRBD1. The germline CDR1 and CDR2 sequences are MNHNY and SVGAGI (reference sequence). The CDR3 is 14 residues long. Germline trimming cut 6 bases from V and 2 bases from J; bases unmatched to any gene: 4.